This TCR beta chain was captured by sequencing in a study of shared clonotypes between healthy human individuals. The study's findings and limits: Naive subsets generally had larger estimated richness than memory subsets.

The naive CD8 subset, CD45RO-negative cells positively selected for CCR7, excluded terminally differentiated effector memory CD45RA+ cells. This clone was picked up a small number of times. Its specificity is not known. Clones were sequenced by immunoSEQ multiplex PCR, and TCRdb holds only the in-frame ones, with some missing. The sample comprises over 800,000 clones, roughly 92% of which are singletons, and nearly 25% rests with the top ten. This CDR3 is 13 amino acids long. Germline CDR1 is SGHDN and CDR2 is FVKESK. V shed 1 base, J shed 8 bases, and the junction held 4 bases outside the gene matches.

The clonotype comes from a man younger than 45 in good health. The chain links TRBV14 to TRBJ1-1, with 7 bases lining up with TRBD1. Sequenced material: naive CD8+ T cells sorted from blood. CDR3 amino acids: CASSQVMGQEAFF. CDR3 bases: TGTGCCAGCAGCCAAGTAATGGGACAGGAAGCTTTCTTT.